This note documents a single T cell receptor beta chain sequence. Antigen unknown. The data stem from a study of blood T cells in healthy people across ages. Study details: T cells yielded about one barcoded beta molecule per two cells through template switching.

Whole-study findings and limits: Naive T cell percentage showed a strong correlation with TCR beta diversity.

Through a sample-barcoded 5' primer and a J-beta primer mix, a second PCR was run for roughly 6 to 12 cycles. At least 2.5 million CDR3-containing paired-end reads were obtained per sample. From the 5' RACE reads, TCRdb called clonotypes with MiXCR, one entry per CDR3 protein. The sample shows about 1,800,000 distinct CDR3 sequences, roughly 30% of them seen only once. The TCR sequence derives from a woman in her twenties or thirties in good health. The sample taken for sequencing was blood.

The CDR3 nucleotides are TGTGCCAGCAGTCGAACGGGGGGACAGGGGTCTACTGAAGCTTTCTTT. It encodes CASSRTGGQGSTEAFF. The V gene is TRBV7-6, the J gene TRBJ1-1; 10 bases match TRBD1. Germline trimming cut 6 bases from V and 5 bases from J; bases unmatched to any gene: 12. Germline values: CDR1 SGHVS, CDR2 FNYEAQ. The CDR3 totals 16 residues.